The 16 T cell receptor beta chains listed next were all sequenced from one sample in a study of blood T cell repertoires in COVID-19. Profiling relied on immunoSEQ multiplex PCR, and the TCRdb table lists in-frame clones only, not all of them. The table shows 250,000 to 300,000 clones, with over 80% occurring only once. The sample consisted of peripheral blood. Every receptor here comes from a woman aged 50 to 60 with COVID-19, enrolled during active disease.

V gene TRBV12-5 combines with J gene TRBJ2-7; the D is unclear. The CDR3 is 12 amino acids. Germline CDR1 is LGHNT and CDR2 is FRNRAP. Trimming shortened V by 6 bases and J by 3 bases, and 9 bases separated the two germline ends. The CDR3: CASGLNSYEQYF. CDR3 DNA sequence: TGTGCTAGTGGCTTGAACAGCTACGAGCAGTACTTC.

V gene TRBV27 combines with J gene TRBJ1-1; TRBD1 is a possible D gene (5 bases). Germline lookup yields CDR1 MNHEY and CDR2 SMNVEV (reference sequence). The CDR3 extends over 14 amino acids. Trimming removed 3 bases at V and 4 bases at J, with 12 bases between. This CDR3 reads CASSLGGVGTEAFF. The CDR3 DNA is TGTGCCAGCAGTTTGGGGGGGGTGGGCACTGAAGCTTTCTTT.

This clone has only a few counts. CDR3 region: CASSLRTSGSIGNEQFF. The CDR3 DNA follows: TGTGCCAGCAGCTTGCGGACTAGCGGGAGTATAGGGAATGAGCAGTTCTTC. The chain recombines TRBV4-2 with TRBJ2-1, with 13 bases fitting TRBD2. Looked up from germline, CDR1 is LGHNA and CDR2 is YNFKEQ. The CDR3 sequence is 17 residues long. V shed 5 bases and J 7 bases; nucleotides not matched to a gene: 11.

V and J are TRBV30 and TRBJ2-7; 10 bases fit TRBD1. The ends lost 4 bases at V and 1 base at J; junction bases unmatched: 19. Germline V gene data show CDR1 as GTSNPN and CDR2 as SVGIG (reference sequence). The CDR3 runs to 19 residues. The DNA for the CDR3 is TGTGCCTGGAAGGTGTCGCGACAGGGGGCCCTTGGTCCTTCCTACGAGCAGTACTTC. Translating gives CAWKVSRQGALGPSYEQYF.

This chain connects TRBV13 to TRBJ2-3; TRBD2 matches 8 bases. Germline V gene sequence: CDR1 PRHDT, CDR2 FYEKMQ (reference sequence). This CDR3 spans 15 amino acids. V lost 2 bases and J lost 1; bases outside the gene matches: 2. This chain's CDR3 is CASSLLTSGTDTQYF. CDR3 sequence (DNA): TGTGCCAGCAGCTTATTGACTAGCGGCACAGATACGCAGTATTTT. Based on the CDR3 plus reference TRBV13 and TRBJ2-3, the full variable domain is AAGVIQSPRHLIKEKRETATLKCYPIPRHDTVYWYQQGPGQDPQFLISFYEKMQSDKGSIPDRFSAQQFSDYHSELNMSSLELGDSALYFCASSLLTSGTDTQYFGPGTRLTVL.

The rearrangement uses TRBV6-5 and TRBJ1-2; TRBD1 aligns across 9 bases. Germline V gives CDR1 MNHEY, CDR2 SVGAGI. The trim removed 5 bases at V and 3 bases at J, leaving 4 bases unmatched. The CDR3 length is 14 residues. DNA of the CDR3: TGTGCCAGCAGTACGGACAGGGGATACTATGGCTACACCTTC. Translated: CASSTDRGYYGYTF.

This clone has just one count. V gene TRBV7-3 combines with J gene TRBJ2-3; TRBD1 might be the D (5 bases). The germline CDR1 and CDR2 sequences are SGHTA and FQGTGA. V lost 0 bases and J 2 bases, leaving 15 bases between the germline ends. CDR3 length: 17 amino acids. The CDR3 reads CASSLTPLGEVTDTQYF. As DNA, the CDR3 is TGTGCCAGCAGCTTAACGCCCCTAGGGGAAGTCACAGATACGCAGTATTTT.

The chain employs TRBV4-2 and TRBJ1-2; TRBD1 aligns across 8 bases. Trimming cost V 1 base and J 1 base; bases outside gene matches: 2. CDR3 length: 15 residues. From germline, CDR1 is LGHNA and CDR2 YNFKEQ. Here the CDR3 reads CASSQADRDNYGYTF. CDR3 sequence (DNA): TGTGCCAGCAGCCAAGCGGACAGGGATAACTATGGCTACACCTTC.

The chain recombines TRBV5-1 with TRBJ2-7, with D unclear. V shed 1 base and J shed 2 bases, with 10 bases lying between them. Germline-derived CDR1 and CDR2 are SGHRS and YFSETQ. This CDR3 has 14 amino acids. CDR3 sequence (DNA): TGCGCCAGCAGCTTGCAAACCGCGACCTACGAGCAGTACTTC. It translates to CASSLQTATYEQYF.

CDR3 nucleotides: TGTGCCAGCAGTTTCGCTAGCGGGGACTACAATGAGCAGTTCTTC. This encodes CASSFASGDYNEQFF. The rearrangement uses TRBV5-4 and TRBJ2-1; 9 positions match TRBD2. The junction had 6 bases not matched to a gene; V was cut back by 5 bases and J by 3 bases. CDR3 length: 15 residues. Germline assignment: CDR1 SGHNT and CDR2 YYREEE (reference sequence).

This clone was observed once. This chain connects TRBV6-6 to TRBJ1-2; D is unresolved. The germline V gene has CDR1 MNHNY and CDR2 SVGAGI (reference sequence). Trimming cost V 5 bases and J 4 bases, with 11 bases left between them. This CDR3 region has 13 residues. The CDR3 is CASSEGGGYGYTF. The CDR3 DNA sequence: TGTGCCAGCAGTGAGGGCGGTGGCTATGGCTACACCTTC.

The rearrangement links TRBV3-1 (or the pseudogene TRBV3-2) to TRBJ1-1; maybe TRBD1 (5 bases). The V end lost 4 bases, the J end lost 1 base, and 10 bases lay between the germline ends. The germline gives CDR1 LGHDT, CDR2 YNNKEL (reference sequence). The length of the CDR3 is 14 residues. The CDR3 region has the DNA TGTGCCAGCAGCCCATGGGGGGGGAACACTGAAGCTTTCTTT. Its translation: CASSPWGGNTEAFF.

The J gene is TRBJ1-2, the V gene TRBV5-1; D is possibly TRBD1 (6 bases). Deletions cut 3 bases from V and 2 bases from J, with 14 bases between. Germline CDR1 reads SGHRS; CDR2 reads YFSETQ. This CDR3 is 15 amino acids long. In DNA form, the CDR3 reads TGCGCCAGCAGCTATACGGGGACAAAGAACTATGGCTACACCTTC. Translating it yields CASSYTGTKNYGYTF. Variable domain in full (rest from reference TRBV5-1 and TRBJ1-2): KAGVTQTPRYLIKTRGQQVTLSCSPISGHRSVSWYQQTPGQGLQFLFEYFSETQRNKGNFPGRFSGRQFSNSRSEMNVSTLELGDSALYLCASSYTGTKNYGYTFGSGTRLTVV.

The chain links TRBV18 to TRBJ2-7; tentative D call: TRBD1 (6 bases). V lost 3 bases and J 0 bases, leaving 12 bases between the germline ends. Germline V CDR1 and CDR2: KGHSH, LQKENI. The CDR3 has 15 amino acids. CDR3 residues: CASSPGSGASYEQYF. Here the CDR3 DNA reads TGTGCCAGCTCACCGGGTTCAGGGGCCTCCTACGAGCAGTACTTC.

The chain employs TRBV7-2 and TRBJ2-2, with D uncertain. V was trimmed by 0 bases and J by 4 bases, leaving 6 bases between them. Germline V gene lookup returns CDR1 SGHTA and CDR2 FQGNSA. This CDR3 contains 14 residues. This chain's CDR3 is CASSLAPGTGELFF. The DNA of the CDR3 is TGTGCCAGCAGCTTAGCACCGGGCACCGGGGAGCTGTTTTTT.

V gene TRBV3-1 (or the pseudogene TRBV3-2) combines with J gene TRBJ2-2; 11 positions agree with TRBD2. J was trimmed by 6 bases and V by 2 bases; bases with no gene match: 11. Per the germline V gene, CDR1 is LGHDT and CDR2 is YNNKEL (reference sequence). This CDR3 region has 18 residues. The CDR3 is CASSQQITSGRSPGELFF. CDR3 DNA: TGTGCCAGCAGCCAACAGATTACTAGCGGGAGATCCCCCGGGGAGCTGTTTTTT.